A single T cell receptor beta chain is shown here with its context. The antigen is undetermined. This sample is part of a study of T cells in Graves' hyperthyroidism and ophthalmopathy. Study-level points and caveats: Most thyroid clonotypes expanded above 0.001 appeared in blood too.

Calling Graves' hyperthyroidism stable meant ophthalmopathy did not progress within 18 months. Researchers took RNA transcripts and amplified the TCR beta CDR3 regions from them. First-round RT-PCR with HTBI primers amplified the TCR CDR3 region. TCRdb reprocessed the multiplex PCR reads with MiXCR, giving one entry per CDR3 protein. The table lists around 350,000 distinct CDR3 sequences, approximately 25% of them singletons. Per germline, CDR1 SGHAT and CDR2 FQDESV (reference sequence). The CDR3 runs 14 residues. The germline V and J ends were trimmed by 6 bases and 8 bases, with 14 bases remaining between them.

The specimen was blood. The chain combines TRBV11-1 with TRBJ1-6, with unresolved D. The clonotype originates from a middle-aged man with Graves' hyperthyroidism. CDR3 protein: CASSEVGGYSPLHF. DNA for the CDR3: TGTGCCAGCAGTGAAGTTGGCGGCTATTCACCCCTCCACTTT.